These 29 T cell receptor beta chains originate from one sample sequenced in a study of T cell responses to AZD1222 COVID-19 vaccine. Repertoires were generated with immunoSEQ multiplex PCR, while TCRdb's copy carries only in-frame clones and drops some. The sample contains tens of thousands of clones, about 86% of which appear only once. Here the sequenced sample was peripheral blood, taken on day 0 of AZD1222 vaccination. All receptors come from an adult in good health.

The chain joins TRBV19 to TRBJ1-3; D is possibly TRBD1 (6 bases). Germline assignment: CDR1 LNHDA and CDR2 SQIVND (reference sequence). This CDR3 is 15 amino acids long. Trimming pared 3 bases from V and 1 base from J, leaving 10 bases between. CDR3 sequence reads: CASSMAQGSGNTIYF. The CDR3 nucleotides read TGTGCCAGTAGTATGGCACAGGGATCTGGAAACACCATATATTTT.

DNA of the CDR3: TGTGCCAGCACTGCGACTAGCGGGAGGGCCCACGAGCAGTACTTC. Translation: CASTATSGRAHEQYF. The gene calls are TRBV2 and TRBJ2-7; 14 nucleotides align to TRBD2. V gave up 7 bases and J gave up 5 bases; unmatched junction bases: 7. The CDR3 loop spans 15 amino acids. Looked up from germline, CDR1 is SNHLY and CDR2 is FYNNEI.

The CDR3 DNA reads TGTGCCAGTAGTATCTGGCAGGTCGGGGAGCTGTTTTTT. Translated, it gives CASSIWQVGELFF. V gene TRBV19 combines with J gene TRBJ2-2, with D unresolved. The CDR3 runs to 13 residues. The V end was cut by 3 bases, the J end by 7 bases, with 9 bases between. The V gene's germline CDR1 is LNHDA and CDR2 SQIVND (reference sequence). The variable domain in full, with the rest retrieved from reference TRBV19 and TRBJ2-2, is DGGITQSPKYLFRKEGQNVTLSCEQNLNHDAMYWYRQDPGQGLRLIYYSQIVNDFQKGDIAEGYSVSREKKESFPLTVTSAQKNPTAFYLCASSIWQVGELFFGEGSRLTVL.

This rearrangement joins TRBV19 to TRBJ2-5; D not certain. The CDR3 totals 13 residues. Germline-derived CDR1 and CDR2 are LNHDA and SQIVND (reference sequence). V lost 1 base to trimming and J lost 4 bases, with 7 bases between them. The DNA of the CDR3 is TGTGCCAGTAGTATAGTGGCACTAGAGACCCAGTACTTC. Translation: CASSIVALETQYF. Complete variable domain (other parts from reference TRBV19 and TRBJ2-5): DGGITQSPKYLFRKEGQNVTLSCEQNLNHDAMYWYRQDPGQGLRLIYYSQIVNDFQKGDIAEGYSVSREKKESFPLTVTSAQKNPTAFYLCASSIVALETQYFGPGTRLLVL.

The chain employs TRBV28 and TRBJ1-5; 8 bases map to TRBD1. The germline V gene has CDR1 MDHEN and CDR2 SYDVKM. Losses at the gene ends were 5 bases for V and 9 bases for J; bases not matched to a gene: 9. The CDR3 contains 14 residues. CDR3 DNA sequence: TGTGCCAGCAGTCTGGGACAGGCTACTATGCCCCAGCATTTT. The encoded protein is CASSLGQATMPQHF. Full variable domain (outside the CDR3, taken from reference TRBV28 and TRBJ1-5): DVKVTQSSRYLVKRTGEKVFLECVQDMDHENMFWYRQDPGLGLRLIYFSYDVKMKEKGDIPEGYSVSREKKERFSLILESASTNQTSMYLCASSLGQATMPQHFGDGTRLSIL.

Points on this clone: The sample carries other DNA sequences with the same CDR3. This chain joins TRBV5-4 and TRBJ2-3, with no clear D. The CDR3 totals 13 residues. CDR1 is SGHNT, CDR2 YYREEE, per germline (reference sequence). The V end was cut by 4 bases, the J end by 0 bases, with 6 bases between. CDR3 region: CASSRASTDTQYF. In DNA form, the CDR3 reads TGTGCCAGCAGCAGGGCGAGCACAGATACGCAGTATTTT.

This sequence joins TRBV13 and TRBJ2-7; D possibly corresponds to TRBD1 (6 bases). Germline CDR1 is PRHDT and CDR2 is FYEKMQ (reference sequence). V lost 7 bases and J lost 6, with 34 bases in between. The CDR3 has 19 residues. The chain's CDR3 is CASTRQGPLFQDPSGEQYF. The CDR3, as DNA: TGTGCCAGCACCCGGCAGGGGCCCTTATTCCAAGATCCCTCGGGCGAGCAGTACTTC.

The CDR3: CASSLATEAFF. The CDR3 nucleotides read TGTGCCAGCAGCCTTGCAACTGAAGCTTTCTTT. This chain connects TRBV14 to TRBJ1-1, with no clear D. The germline gives CDR1 SGHDN, CDR2 FVKESK. The CDR3 length is 11 residues. V lost 4 bases, J lost 5 bases, and 5 bases lay in between.

The CDR3 region is CASSQPSGTEDGYTF. CDR3 nucleotide sequence: TGTGCCAGCAGCCAACCATCTGGGACTGAAGATGGCTACACCTTC. This sequence joins TRBV13 and TRBJ1-2; TRBD1 is a possible D gene (5 bases). The CDR3 length is 15 residues. V gave up 5 bases and J gave up 6 bases, with 19 bases separating them. The V gene's germline CDR1 is PRHDT and CDR2 FYEKMQ (reference sequence).

The chain carries TRBV3-1 (or the pseudogene TRBV3-2) and TRBJ1-2; no reliable D call. Trimming took 1 base from V and 2 from J, leaving 11 bases between them. Germline values: CDR1 LGHDT, CDR2 YNNKEL (reference sequence). The CDR3 contains 15 residues. This chain's CDR3 is CASSQGPPLNYGYTF. For the CDR3, the DNA is TGTGCCAGCAGCCAAGGCCCCCCCCTAAACTATGGCTACACCTTC.

The J gene is TRBJ1-5, the V gene TRBV6-5; 7 positions agree with TRBD1. The V and J ends lost 6 bases and 0 bases, in that order; junction bases with no gene match: 5. Germline V lookup: CDR1 MNHEY, CDR2 SVGAGI. The CDR3 consists of 15 residues. CDR3 nucleotides: TGTGCCAGCAGCGCAACAGGGGATAGCAATCAGCCCCAGCATTTT. Translating gives CASSATGDSNQPQHF.

This clone was recorded once. This sequence joins TRBV7-2 and TRBJ1-5, with 8 bases fitting TRBD1. Trimming removed 3 bases from V and 5 bases from J; junction bases left unmatched: 3. The CDR3 runs to 14 residues. Per germline, CDR1 SGHTA and CDR2 FQGNSA. The CDR3 spells CASSLAGGDQPQHF. The CDR3 DNA reads TGTGCCAGCAGCTTGGCAGGGGGCGATCAGCCCCAGCATTTT. Full variable domain (rest looked up from reference TRBV7-2 and TRBJ1-5): GAGVSQSPSNKVTEKGKDVELRCDPISGHTALYWYRQSLGQGLEFLIYFQGNSAPDKSGLPSDRFSAERTGGSVSTLTIQRTQQEDSAVYLCASSLAGGDQPQHFGDGTRLSIL.

This sequence joins TRBV24-1 and TRBJ2-1, with D possibly matching TRBD1 (5 bases). Germline V gene data show CDR1 as KGHDR and CDR2 as SFDVKD. V lost 4 bases to trimming and J lost 7 bases, with 22 bases between them. The length of the CDR3 is 17 residues. CDR3 loop: CATSDPLPGRGRNEQFF. The CDR3 nucleotides are TGTGCCACCAGTGACCCGCTACCAGGGCGAGGTAGAAATGAGCAGTTCTTC.

This clone was seen just once. V usage is TRBV6-5 and J usage is TRBJ2-7; tentatively, D is TRBD2 (5 bases). Germline CDR1 is MNHEY and CDR2 is SVGAGI. The CDR3 is 15 residues long. V dropped 2 bases and J dropped 5 bases, with 16 bases sitting between them. The CDR3, as DNA: TGTGCCAGCAGTTACAACGGACTCGGGCCTGACGAGCAGTACTTC. It is translated as CASSYNGLGPDEQYF.

J is TRBJ2-7 and V is TRBV14; possibly TRBD2 for D (5 bases). The CDR3 has 14 residues. V was shortened by 4 bases and J by 4 bases, with 14 bases between the two germline ends. Per germline, CDR1 SGHDN and CDR2 FVKESK. In DNA, the CDR3 is TGTGCCAGCAGCCTCTCTAGCAAACGGTACGAGCAGTACTTC. Translated: CASSLSSKRYEQYF.

The chain carries TRBV5-1 and TRBJ2-2; TRBD1 matches 8 bases. The length of the CDR3 is 15 residues. The J segment lost 3 bases and the V segment lost 4 bases, leaving 5 bases of the junction unmatched. Germline V lookup: CDR1 SGHRS, CDR2 YFSETQ. The CDR3 protein is CASSVNRGDTGELFF. CDR3 sequence (DNA): TGCGCCAGCAGCGTAAACAGGGGGGACACCGGGGAGCTGTTTTTT.

This clone is labeled as medium-sized (0.01 to 0.1%). The V call is TRBV27, the J call TRBJ2-7; no firm D call. This CDR3 comprises 12 residues. Germline-derived CDR1 and CDR2 are MNHEY and SMNVEV (reference sequence). V was cut by 7 bases and J by 6 bases, with 13 bases left in between. Written as DNA, the CDR3 is TGTGCCAGCACTAACGGGCCCGGCGAGCAGTACTTC. Residues: CASTNGPGEQYF.

The chain joins TRBV28 to TRBJ1-2; 9 nucleotides match TRBD1. The germline V gene has CDR1 MDHEN and CDR2 SYDVKM. J gave up 4 bases and V 7 bases, and 4 bases lay outside the gene matches. This CDR3 has 13 amino acids. The CDR3 spells CASNTGGGYGYTF. The CDR3 coding sequence is TGTGCCAGCAATACAGGGGGCGGCTATGGCTACACCTTC.

This chain joins TRBV27 and TRBJ2-7, with TRBD1 matching 11 bases. Looked up from germline, CDR1 is MNHEY and CDR2 is SMNVEV (reference sequence). CDR3 length: 16 residues. With V trimmed by 5 bases and J by 4 bases, 10 bases remained unmatched. CDR3 coding DNA: TGTGCCAGCAGTCCACCTCCAGGGACAGGGGGGTACGAGCAGTACTTC. This gives the protein CASSPPPGTGGYEQYF.

The gene calls are TRBV2 and TRBJ2-1; either TRBD1 or TRBD2 may supply D (5 bases each). This CDR3 has 14 residues. V was clipped by 1 base and J by 4 bases, with 8 bases between them. Germline values: CDR1 SNHLY, CDR2 FYNNEI. Here the CDR3 DNA reads TGTGCCAGCAGTGAAGAGGGACCTTACAATGAGCAGTTCTTC. Its protein is CASSEEGPYNEQFF.

This clone was recorded only once. The chain has TRBV12-5 and TRBJ1-5; a possible D gene is TRBD1 (6 bases). Trimming took 4 bases from V and 4 from J, leaving 14 bases between them. Per germline, CDR1 LGHNT and CDR2 FRNRAP. The CDR3 runs to 15 residues. The CDR3 here is CASGSRGIGNQPQHF. CDR3 coding DNA: TGTGCTAGTGGTTCCAGGGGTATCGGGAATCAGCCCCAGCATTTT.

The V gene is TRBV6-6, the J gene TRBJ2-7; TRBD1 matches at 11 bases. The junction had 10 bases not matched to a gene; V was cut back by 8 bases and J by 4 bases. The germline CDR1 and CDR2 sequences are MNHNY and SVGAGI (reference sequence). The length of the CDR3 is 15 residues. CDR3 in DNA: TGTGCCAGCCGGGATCGGACAGGGGGCCTGTACGAGCAGTACTTC. Its protein is CASRDRTGGLYEQYF.

This clone was seen just once. The chain joins TRBV4-2 to TRBJ1-4; 9 positions match TRBD1. The trim removed 0 bases at V and 7 bases at J, leaving 6 bases unmatched. The CDR3 runs 16 residues. Looked up from germline, CDR1 is LGHNA and CDR2 is YNFKEQ. The CDR3 region has the DNA TGTGCCAGCAGCCAAGAAGTCGTGACAGGGGGTGAAAAACTGTTTTTT. Translating it yields CASSQEVVTGGEKLFF.

The chain joins TRBV7-2 to TRBJ1-4; D call uncertain. V lost 5 bases, J lost 0 bases, and 16 bases lay in between. The CDR3 loop spans 17 amino acids. Germline V gene sequence: CDR1 SGHTA, CDR2 FQGNSA. This CDR3 is CASSPRTAPATNEKLFF. In DNA, the CDR3 is TGTGCCAGCAGCCCCCGGACGGCCCCTGCAACTAATGAAAAACTGTTTTTT.

This chain links TRBV7-8 with TRBJ1-3, with 8 positions matching TRBD1. Trimming cost V 4 bases and J 4 bases; bases outside gene matches: 6. The CDR3 contains 15 residues. From germline, CDR1 is SGHVS and CDR2 FQNEAQ. As DNA, the CDR3 is TGTGCCAGCAGCTCCCACGACAGGGGCGGAAACACCATATATTTT. Translating gives CASSSHDRGGNTIYF.

V is TRBV14 and J is TRBJ2-7; D is possibly TRBD1 or TRBD2 (5 bases each). From germline, CDR1 is SGHDN and CDR2 FVKESK. The length of the CDR3 is 17 residues. The ends were cut back, 1 base at V and 0 bases at J, with 16 bases in the middle. Written as DNA, the CDR3 is TGTGCCAGCAGCCAAGTGTCCTCAACCGGGGCCTCCTACGAGCAGTACTTC. Its protein product is CASSQVSSTGASYEQYF.

This clone was recorded once. V usage is TRBV5-1 and J usage is TRBJ2-7; 7 nucleotides agree with TRBD1. This CDR3 is built from 14 residues. Germline CDR1 SGHRS, CDR2 YFSETQ. The V segment lost 4 bases and the J segment 2 bases; nucleotides outside the gene matches: 6. This CDR3 is CASSRQGRAYEQYF. CDR3 DNA sequence: TGCGCCAGCAGCAGACAGGGACGGGCCTACGAGCAGTACTTC. The variable domain in full, with the rest retrieved from reference TRBV5-1 and TRBJ2-7, is KAGVTQTPRYLIKTRGQQVTLSCSPISGHRSVSWYQQTPGQGLQFLFEYFSETQRNKGNFPGRFSGRQFSNSRSEMNVSTLELGDSALYLCASSRQGRAYEQYFGPGTRLTVT.

The chain has TRBV7-9 and TRBJ1-1; D uncertain. CDR1 is SEHNR and CDR2 is FQNEAQ in the germline V gene (reference sequence). The CDR3 is made up of 13 amino acids. Trimming left V 4 bases short and J 6 bases short, with 12 bases between. CDR3 DNA: TGTGCCAGCAGCTCTCAGGTCGGGGCTGAAGCTTTCTTT. It codes for CASSSQVGAEAFF.

This clone was observed a handful of times. This chain uses TRBV21-1 with TRBJ1-4; the listed D gene, TRBD1, was not tested against the DNA. TRBV21-1 is tagged as a pseudogene. The length of the CDR3 is 16 residues. CDR3: CASSTRTAATNEKLFF. The CDR3 DNA sequence: TGTGCCAGCAGCACCCGGACAGCTGCAACTAATGAAAAACTGTTTTTT.